This T cell receptor beta chain derives from a study of T cell responses to AZD1222 COVID-19 vaccine. This clone was observed once. There are 14 residues in the CDR3. Deletions cut 1 base from V and 3 bases from J, with 9 bases between. Germline V CDR1 and CDR2: SGHTA, FQGNSA. Assay used: immunoSEQ multiplex PCR; TCRdb lists only in-frame clones, some missing. The sample holds fewer than 150,000 clones, more than 85% seen once. The sample in question was peripheral blood, obtained on day 0 of AZD1222 vaccination. The receptor comes from an adult in good health. This chain connects TRBV7-2 to TRBJ1-2; D unresolved. The CDR3 sequence is CASSLEYSDYGYTF. CDR3 DNA sequence: TGTGCCAGCAGCTTAGAATACAGCGACTATGGCTACACCTTC.